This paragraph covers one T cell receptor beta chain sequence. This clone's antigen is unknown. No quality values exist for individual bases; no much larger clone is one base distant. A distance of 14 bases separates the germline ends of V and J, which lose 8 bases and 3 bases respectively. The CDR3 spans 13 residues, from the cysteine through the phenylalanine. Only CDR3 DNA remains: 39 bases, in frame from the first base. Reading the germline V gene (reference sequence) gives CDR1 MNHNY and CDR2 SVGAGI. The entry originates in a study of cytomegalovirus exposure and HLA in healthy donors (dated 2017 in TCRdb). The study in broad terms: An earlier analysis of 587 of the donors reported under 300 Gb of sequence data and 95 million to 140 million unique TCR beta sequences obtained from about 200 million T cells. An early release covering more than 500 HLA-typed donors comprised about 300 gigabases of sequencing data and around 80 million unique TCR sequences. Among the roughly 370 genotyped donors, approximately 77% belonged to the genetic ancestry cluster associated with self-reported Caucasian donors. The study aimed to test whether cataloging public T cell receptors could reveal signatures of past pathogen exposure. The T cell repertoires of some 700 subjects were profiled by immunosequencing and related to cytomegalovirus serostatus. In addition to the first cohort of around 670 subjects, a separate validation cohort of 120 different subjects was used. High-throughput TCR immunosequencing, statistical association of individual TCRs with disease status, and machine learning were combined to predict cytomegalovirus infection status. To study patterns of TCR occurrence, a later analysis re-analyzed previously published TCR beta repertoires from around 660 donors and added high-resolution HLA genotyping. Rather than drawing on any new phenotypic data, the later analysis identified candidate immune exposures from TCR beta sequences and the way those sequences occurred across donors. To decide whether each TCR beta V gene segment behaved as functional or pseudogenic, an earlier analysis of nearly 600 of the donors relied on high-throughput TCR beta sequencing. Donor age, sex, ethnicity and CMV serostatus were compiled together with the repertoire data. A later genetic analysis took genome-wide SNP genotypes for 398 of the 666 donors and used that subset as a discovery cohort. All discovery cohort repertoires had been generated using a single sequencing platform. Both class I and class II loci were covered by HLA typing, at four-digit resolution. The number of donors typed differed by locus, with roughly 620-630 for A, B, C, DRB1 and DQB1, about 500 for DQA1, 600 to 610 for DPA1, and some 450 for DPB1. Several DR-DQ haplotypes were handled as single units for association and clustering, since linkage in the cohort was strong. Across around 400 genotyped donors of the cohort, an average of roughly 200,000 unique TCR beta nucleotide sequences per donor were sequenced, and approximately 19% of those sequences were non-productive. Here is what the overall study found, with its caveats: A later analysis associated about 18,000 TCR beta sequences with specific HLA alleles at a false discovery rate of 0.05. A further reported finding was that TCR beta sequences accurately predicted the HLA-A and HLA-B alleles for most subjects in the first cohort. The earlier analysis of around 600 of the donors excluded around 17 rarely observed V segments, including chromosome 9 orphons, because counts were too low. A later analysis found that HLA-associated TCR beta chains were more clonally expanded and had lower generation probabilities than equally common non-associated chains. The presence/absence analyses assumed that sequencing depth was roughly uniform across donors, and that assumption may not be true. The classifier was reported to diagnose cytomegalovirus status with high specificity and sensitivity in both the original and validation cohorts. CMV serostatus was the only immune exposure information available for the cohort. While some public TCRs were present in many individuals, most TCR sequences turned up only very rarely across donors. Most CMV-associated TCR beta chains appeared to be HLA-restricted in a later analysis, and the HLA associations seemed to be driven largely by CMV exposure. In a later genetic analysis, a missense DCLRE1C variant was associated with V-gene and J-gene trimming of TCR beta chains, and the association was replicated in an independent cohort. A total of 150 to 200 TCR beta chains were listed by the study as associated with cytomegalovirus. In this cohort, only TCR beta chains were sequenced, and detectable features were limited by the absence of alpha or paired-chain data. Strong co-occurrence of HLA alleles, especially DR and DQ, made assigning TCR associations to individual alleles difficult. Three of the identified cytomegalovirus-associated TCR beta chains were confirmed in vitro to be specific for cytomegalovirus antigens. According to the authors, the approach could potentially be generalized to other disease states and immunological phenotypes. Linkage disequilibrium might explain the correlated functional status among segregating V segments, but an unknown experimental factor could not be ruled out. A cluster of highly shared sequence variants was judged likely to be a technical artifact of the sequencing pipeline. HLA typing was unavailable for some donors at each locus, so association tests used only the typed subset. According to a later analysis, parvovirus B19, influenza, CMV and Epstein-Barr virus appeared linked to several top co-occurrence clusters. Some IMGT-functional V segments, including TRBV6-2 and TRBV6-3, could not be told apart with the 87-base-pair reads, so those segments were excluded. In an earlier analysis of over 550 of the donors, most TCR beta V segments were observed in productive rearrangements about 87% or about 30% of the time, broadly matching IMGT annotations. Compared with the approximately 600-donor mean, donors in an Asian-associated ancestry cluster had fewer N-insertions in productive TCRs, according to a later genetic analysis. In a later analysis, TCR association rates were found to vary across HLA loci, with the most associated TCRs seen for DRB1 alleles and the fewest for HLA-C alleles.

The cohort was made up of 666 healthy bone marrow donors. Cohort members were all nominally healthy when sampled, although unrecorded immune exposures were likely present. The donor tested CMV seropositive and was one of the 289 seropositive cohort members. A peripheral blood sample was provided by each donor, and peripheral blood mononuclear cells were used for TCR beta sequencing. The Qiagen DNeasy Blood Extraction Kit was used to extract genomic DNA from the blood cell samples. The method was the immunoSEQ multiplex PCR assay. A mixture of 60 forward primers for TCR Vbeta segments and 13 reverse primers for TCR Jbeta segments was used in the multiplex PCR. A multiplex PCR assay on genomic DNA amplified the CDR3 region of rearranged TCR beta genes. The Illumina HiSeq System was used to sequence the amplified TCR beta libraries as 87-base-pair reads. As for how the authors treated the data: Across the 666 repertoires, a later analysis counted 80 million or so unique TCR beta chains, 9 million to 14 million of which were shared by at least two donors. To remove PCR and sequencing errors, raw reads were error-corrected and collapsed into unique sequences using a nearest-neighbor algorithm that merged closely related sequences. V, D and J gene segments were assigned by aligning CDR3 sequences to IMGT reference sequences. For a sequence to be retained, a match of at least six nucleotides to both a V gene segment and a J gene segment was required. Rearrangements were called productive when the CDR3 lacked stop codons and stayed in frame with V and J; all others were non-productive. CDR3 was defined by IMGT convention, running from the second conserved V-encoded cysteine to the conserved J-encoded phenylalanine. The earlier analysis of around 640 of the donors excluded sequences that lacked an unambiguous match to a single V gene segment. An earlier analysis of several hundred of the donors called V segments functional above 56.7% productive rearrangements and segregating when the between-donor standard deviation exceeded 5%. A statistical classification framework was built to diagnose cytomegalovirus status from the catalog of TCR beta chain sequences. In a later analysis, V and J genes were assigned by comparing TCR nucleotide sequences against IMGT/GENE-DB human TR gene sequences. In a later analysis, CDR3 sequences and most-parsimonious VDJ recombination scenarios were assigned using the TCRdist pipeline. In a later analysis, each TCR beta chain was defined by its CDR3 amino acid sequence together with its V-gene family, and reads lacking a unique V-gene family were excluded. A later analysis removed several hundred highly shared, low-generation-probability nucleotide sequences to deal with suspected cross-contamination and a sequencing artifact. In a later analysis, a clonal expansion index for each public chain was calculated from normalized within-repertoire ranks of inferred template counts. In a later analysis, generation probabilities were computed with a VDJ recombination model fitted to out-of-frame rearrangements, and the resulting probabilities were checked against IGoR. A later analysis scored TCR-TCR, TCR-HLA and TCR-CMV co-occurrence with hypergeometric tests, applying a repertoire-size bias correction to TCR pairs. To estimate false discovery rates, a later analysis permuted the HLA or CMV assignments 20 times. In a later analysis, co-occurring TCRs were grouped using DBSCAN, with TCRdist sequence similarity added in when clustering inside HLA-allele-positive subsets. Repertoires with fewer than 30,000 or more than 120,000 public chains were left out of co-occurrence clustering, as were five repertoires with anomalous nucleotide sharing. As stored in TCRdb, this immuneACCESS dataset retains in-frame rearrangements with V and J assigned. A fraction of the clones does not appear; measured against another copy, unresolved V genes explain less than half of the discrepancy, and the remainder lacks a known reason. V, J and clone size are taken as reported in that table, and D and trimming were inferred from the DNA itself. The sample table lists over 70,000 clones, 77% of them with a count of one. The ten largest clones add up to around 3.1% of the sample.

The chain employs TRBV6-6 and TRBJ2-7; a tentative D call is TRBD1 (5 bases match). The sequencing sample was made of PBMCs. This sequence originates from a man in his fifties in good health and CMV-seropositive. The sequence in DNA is TGTGCCAGCGGCGGTAGGGGATTCTACGAGCAGTACTTC. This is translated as CASGGRGFYEQYF.